Reported below is one TCR beta chain. Its specificity is not known. The data were obtained in a study of identical twins. Study-wide results and limits: Conclusions were drawn cross-sectionally by statistical analysis, without following the same donors. Beta clonotypes that were abundant in cord blood contained fewer insertions, a pattern absent from memory repertoires. In zero-insertion analyses, partial confounding could arise from invariant MAIT and iNKT cells.

Each CDR3 protein gets one entry after TCRdb re-called the 5' RACE reads with MiXCR. Here the sample spans 250,000 to 300,000 distinct CDR3 sequences, 8.5% to 9.5% being singletons. Germline CDR1 is DFQATT and CDR2 is SNEGSKA (reference sequence). This CDR3 has 11 amino acids. V trimming: 2 bases; J trimming: 8 bases; junction bases outside the gene matches: 1. The same sample was also used in a study of yellow fever vaccine responses in identical twins.

Material: CD8+ T cells sorted from blood. The genes are TRBV20-1 and TRBJ1-1, with TRBD1 matching over 8 bases. The sequence derives from a woman younger than 35 in good health. The CDR3 coding sequence is TGCAGTGCTAGATGGGACAGGGAAGCTTTCTTT. It yields the protein CSARWDREAFF.